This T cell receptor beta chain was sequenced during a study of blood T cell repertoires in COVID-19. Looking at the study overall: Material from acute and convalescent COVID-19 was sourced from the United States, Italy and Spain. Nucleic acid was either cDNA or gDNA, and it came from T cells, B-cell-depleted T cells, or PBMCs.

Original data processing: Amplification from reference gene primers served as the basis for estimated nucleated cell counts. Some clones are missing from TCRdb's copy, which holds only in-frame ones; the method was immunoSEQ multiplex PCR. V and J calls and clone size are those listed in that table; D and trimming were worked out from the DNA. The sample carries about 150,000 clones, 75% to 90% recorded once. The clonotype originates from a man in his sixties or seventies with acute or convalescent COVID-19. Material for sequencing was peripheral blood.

The chain's CDR3 is CASSDGGGSTDTQYF. DNA of the CDR3: TGCGCCAGCAGTGATGGAGGAGGCAGCACAGATACGCAGTATTTT. The V call is TRBV10-2, the J call TRBJ2-3; D is possibly TRBD2 (5 bases). The CDR3 is made up of 15 amino acids. CDR1 is WSHSY, CDR2 SAAADI, per germline. Trimming removed 3 bases at V and 0 bases at J, with 10 bases between.